These 17 T cell receptor beta chains were sequenced from one sample in a study of blood T cell repertoires in COVID-19. Data came from immunoSEQ multiplex PCR; TCRdb stores just in-frame clones and leaves some out. Of fewer than 200,000 clones detected, 88% appear once; the ten largest clones hold about 9.4%. The sample consisted of PBMCs or T cells enriched from blood (not recorded which). The receptors originated from a woman between 18 and 29 years old who had recovered from COVID-19.

The V call is TRBV19, the J call TRBJ2-4; possibly TRBD2 for D (6 bases). This CDR3 contains 14 residues. Germline V gene data show CDR1 as LNHDA and CDR2 as SQIVND (reference sequence). V lost 4 bases and J 3 bases, leaving 10 bases between the germline ends. The CDR3, as DNA: TGTGCCAGTAGTAGGGGCGGGGACAAAAACATTCAGTACTTC. Its translation: CASSRGGDKNIQYF.

The genes are TRBV27 and TRBJ2-7; weak D call: TRBD2 (5 bases). Germline V gives CDR1 MNHEY, CDR2 SMNVEV (reference sequence). V lost 4 bases and J 1 base, leaving 8 bases between the germline ends. The CDR3 is 13 amino acids. The CDR3 DNA reads as TGTGCCAGCAGTTGGACTGAGTCCTACGAGCAGTACTTC. Its translation is CASSWTESYEQYF.

V usage is TRBV9 and J usage is TRBJ1-1, with D maybe TRBD1 (5 bases). The germline V gene has CDR1 SGDLS and CDR2 YYNGEE. CDR3 size: 11 residues. Trimming pared 4 bases from V and 10 bases from J, leaving 11 bases between. For the CDR3, the DNA is TGTGCCAGCAGCCCCCAGGGTCCAGCTTTCTTT. Translating gives CASSPQGPAFF.

CDR3 protein: CASSFGTGNTEAFF. DNA for the CDR3: TGTGCCAGCAGCTTCGGGACAGGGAACACTGAAGCTTTCTTT. This chain links TRBV7-2 with TRBJ1-1, with 8 bases aligning to TRBD1. CDR1 and CDR2 from the germline V gene are SGHTA and FQGNSA. This CDR3 contains 14 residues. Germline trimming cut 3 bases from V and 1 base from J; bases unmatched to any gene: 1.

This chain joins TRBV6-5 and TRBJ2-2; tentatively, D is TRBD2 (6 bases). The CDR3 runs 13 residues. Deletions cut 1 base from V and 7 bases from J, with 7 bases between. Germline V gene data show CDR1 as MNHEY and CDR2 as SVGAGI. Here the CDR3 reads CASSYLGGGELFF. The CDR3 nucleotides read TGTGCCAGCAGTTACTTGGGGGGCGGGGAGCTGTTTTTT.

This chain links TRBV7-2 with TRBJ2-1, with D possibly TRBD1 on 6 matching bases. Germline assignment: CDR1 SGHTA and CDR2 FQGNSA. The V gene lost 4 bases and the J gene lost 1 base, with 11 bases spanning the gap. The CDR3 is made up of 15 amino acids. The chain's CDR3 is CASSWDKGSYNEQFF. The CDR3 DNA follows: TGTGCCAGCAGCTGGGACAAAGGTTCCTACAATGAGCAGTTCTTC.

The CDR3 loop is CASSALAGPHEQFF. Written as DNA, the CDR3 is TGTGCCAGCAGTGCACTAGCGGGCCCCCATGAGCAGTTCTTC. This sequence joins TRBV2 and TRBJ2-1, with 9 bases fitting TRBD2. CDR1 is SNHLY, CDR2 FYNNEI, per germline. J gave up 8 bases and V 4 bases, and 6 bases lay outside the gene matches. The CDR3 loop spans 14 amino acids. Full variable domain (remainder filled in from reference TRBV2 and TRBJ2-1): EPEVTQTPSHQVTQMGQEVILRCVPISNHLYFYWYRQILGQKVEFLVSFYNNEISEKSEIFDDQFSVERPDGSNFTLKIRSTKLEDSAMYFCASSALAGPHEQFFGPGTRLTVL.

V is TRBV2 and J is TRBJ1-2, with D hard to call. Trimming took 2 bases from V and 1 from J, leaving 8 bases between them. This CDR3 comprises 14 residues. CDR1 and CDR2 from the germline V gene are SNHLY and FYNNEI. CDR3 in amino acids: CASSENRNNYGYTF. Written as DNA, the CDR3 is TGTGCCAGCAGTGAAAATAGAAATAACTATGGCTACACCTTC.

The chain employs TRBV7-2 and TRBJ2-7; TRBD2 agrees at 8 bases. V lost 2 bases, J lost 4 bases, and 4 bases stayed unmatched. The germline CDR1 and CDR2 sequences are SGHTA and FQGNSA. CDR3 length: 14 amino acids. The CDR3 region is CASSLSGRGYEQYF. The CDR3 region has the DNA TGTGCCAGCAGCTTAAGCGGGAGAGGGTACGAGCAGTACTTC.

Notes on this clone: An end of the junction differs from the germline gene, which may be a read error. The V call is TRBV11-2, the J call TRBJ2-6, with TRBD1 identical over 11 bases. The CDR3 is made up of 13 amino acids. Germline CDR1 reads SGHAT; CDR2 reads FQNNGV. As DNA, the CDR3 is TGTGCCAGCAGCTTAGGGACAGGGGGCTCCTTGGCTTTC. This gives the protein CASSLGTGGSLAF.

V gene TRBV21-1 combines with J gene TRBJ2-3; TRBD1 is the table's D call, not checked against the DNA. TRBV21-1 is a recognized pseudogene. This CDR3 region has 15 residues. DNA for the CDR3: TGTGCCACCAGAACCAGAGACAGGGATACAGATACGCAGTATTTT. It is translated as CATRTRDRDTDTQYF.

The genes are TRBV7-9 and TRBJ2-7, with TRBD2 matching over 7 bases. With 5 bases clipped from V and 5 bases from J, the junction kept 9 bases outside the gene matches. Per germline, CDR1 SEHNR and CDR2 FQNEAQ (reference sequence). The CDR3 covers 14 residues. The CDR3 nucleotides are TGTGCCAGCAGCCACGGACTAGAACTCCACGAGCAGTACTTC. This translates into CASSHGLELHEQYF.

This chain connects TRBV10-3 to TRBJ1-2; D possibly corresponds to TRBD1 (6 bases). The CDR3 contains 15 residues. The germline V gene encodes CDR1 ENHRY and CDR2 SYGVKD. V lost 0 bases to trimming and J lost 4 bases, with 12 bases between them. The CDR3 reads CAISESRQASYGYTF. CDR3 bases: TGTGCCATCAGTGAGTCGAGACAGGCCTCCTATGGCTACACCTTC.

The chain links TRBV28 to TRBJ2-3; a weak D match, TRBD2 (6 bases). The V gene's germline CDR1 is MDHEN and CDR2 SYDVKM. The V gene lost 3 bases and the J gene lost 4 bases, with 11 bases spanning the gap. The CDR3 contains 14 residues. The CDR3 DNA follows: TGTGCCAGCAGTTTGCGCGGGAACCCAGATACGCAGTATTTT. Translated, it gives CASSLRGNPDTQYF.

The chain uses TRBV4-2 and TRBJ1-6; TRBD1 agrees at 9 bases. Germline assignment: CDR1 LGHNA and CDR2 YNFKEQ. This CDR3 has 16 amino acids. The trim removed 4 bases at V and 8 bases at J, leaving 9 bases unmatched. In DNA, the CDR3 is TGTGCCAGCAGCCCGGACAGGGGAGTCTGGGATTCACCCCTCCACTTT. It codes for CASSPDRGVWDSPLHF.

The V and J genes are TRBV6-6 and TRBJ1-4; 11 bases line up with TRBD1. This CDR3 is built from 15 residues. CDR1 is MNHNY, CDR2 SVGAGI, per germline (reference sequence). The trim removed 6 bases at V and 4 bases at J, leaving 4 bases unmatched. The CDR3 sequence: CASREGTGGNEKLFF. Here the CDR3 DNA reads TGTGCCAGCAGGGAAGGGACAGGGGGTAATGAAAAACTGTTTTTT.

The chain joins TRBV7-2 to TRBJ2-3, with D possibly matching TRBD1 (5 bases). The CDR3 covers 13 residues. Trimming removed 5 bases at V and 2 bases at J, with 8 bases between. Germline-derived CDR1 and CDR2 are SGHTA and FQGNSA. The CDR3, as DNA: TGTGCCAGCAGCACGGACAACACAGATACGCAGTATTTT. Its protein product is CASSTDNTDTQYF. The full variable domain, rest sourced from reference TRBV7-2 and TRBJ2-3, is GAGVSQSPSNKVTEKGKDVELRCDPISGHTALYWYRQSLGQGLEFLIYFQGNSAPDKSGLPSDRFSAERTGGSVSTLTIQRTQQEDSAVYLCASSTDNTDTQYFGPGTRLTVL.